This T cell receptor (beta chain) stems from a study of Ad26.COV2.S vaccination and SARS-CoV-2 variants. Study findings and constraints: The placebo group had lower spike-specific TCR breadth than the vaccine recipients did. Vaccine and placebo groups showed comparable non-spike TCR breadth.

This sample's treatment: about 20 received Ad26.COV2.S at low or high dose, single or two shots; roughly five received placebo; per-sample allocation not given. The investigators took samples on day 63 after the first vaccine or placebo injection. Remarks on this clone: Its antigen is not known.

The germline CDR1 and CDR2 sequences are LGHNA and YNFKEQ. Trimming removed 3 bases at V and 2 bases at J, with 14 bases between. The CDR3 covers 16 residues. Method: immunoSEQ multiplex PCR; TCRdb's copy keeps in-frame clones and lacks some. The sample records 350,000 to 500,000 clones, 88% being singletons. This TCR derives from a person aged 18 to 65 who received the Ad26.COV2.S COVID-19 vaccine or a placebo. This chain joins TRBV4-2 and TRBJ1-3; possibly TRBD1 for D (6 bases). Specimen: peripheral blood, collected in a trial of Ad26.COV2.S vaccine versus placebo. Here the CDR3 reads CASSQNNREPGNTIYF. In DNA form, the CDR3 reads TGTGCCAGCAGCCAGAACAACAGGGAGCCTGGAAACACCATATATTTT.